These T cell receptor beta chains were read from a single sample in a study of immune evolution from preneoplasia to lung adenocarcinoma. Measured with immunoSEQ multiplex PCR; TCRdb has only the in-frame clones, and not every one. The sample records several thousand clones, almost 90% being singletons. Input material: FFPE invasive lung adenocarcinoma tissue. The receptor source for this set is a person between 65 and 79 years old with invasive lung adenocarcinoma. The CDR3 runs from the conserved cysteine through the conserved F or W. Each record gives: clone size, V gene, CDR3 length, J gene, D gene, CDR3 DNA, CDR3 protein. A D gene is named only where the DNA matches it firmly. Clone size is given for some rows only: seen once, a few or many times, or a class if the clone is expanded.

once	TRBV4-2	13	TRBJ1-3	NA	TGTGCCAGCAGCCAAGGAGGTGAAAACACCATATATTTT	CASSQGGENTIYF
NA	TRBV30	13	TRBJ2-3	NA	TGTGCCTGGAGTGGGTCCAACACAGATACGCAGTATTTT	CAWSGSNTDTQYF
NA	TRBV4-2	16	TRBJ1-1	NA	TGTGCCAGCAGCCAAGATCTGGGGGGAGGGAACACTGAAGCTTTCTTT	CASSQDLGGGNTEAFF
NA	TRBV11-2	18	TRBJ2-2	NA	TGTGCCAGCAGCCTTCGGACTAGTTGGGACATTGACACCGGGGAGCTGTTTTTT	CASSLRTSWDIDTGELFF
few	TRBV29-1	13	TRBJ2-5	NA	TGCAGCGTAAATCCCGGGACCCAAGGGACCCAGTACTTC	CSVNPGTQGTQYF
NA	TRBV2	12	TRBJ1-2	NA	TGTGCCAGTCAAAGGAGGATCGTAGGCTACACCTTC	CASQRRIVGYTF
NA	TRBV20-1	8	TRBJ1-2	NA	TGCCGAATACCCGGCTACACCTTC	CRIPGYTF
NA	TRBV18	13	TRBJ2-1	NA	TGTGCCAGCTCACCAGGGTTGAGGGGCGAGCAGTTCTTC	CASSPGLRGEQFF
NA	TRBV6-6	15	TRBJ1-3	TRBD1	TGTGCCAGCAGTTACAGGGGGCTCTCTGGAAACACCATATATTTT	CASSYRGLSGNTIYF
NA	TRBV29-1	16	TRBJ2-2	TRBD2	TGCAGCGTAGAGAGAGGACTAGCGGGGAACACCGGGGAGCTGTTTTTT	CSVERGLAGNTGELFF